The entry below describes one T cell receptor (beta chain). The data were taken from a study of shared clonotypes between healthy human individuals. Study-wide background: CD4 naive and memory got three plates each, CD8 naive two, CD8 memory one.

Trimming pared 3 bases from V and 6 bases from J, leaving 14 bases between. The CDR3 extends over 15 amino acids. The germline V gene has CDR1 WSHSY and CDR2 SAAADI. An even split of each subset's genomic DNA across several immunoSEQ plates was performed. In the authors' methods: As immunoSEQ supplied junction-only sequences (without quality scores), filtering differed. Libraries were prepared by immunoSEQ multiplex PCR; TCRdb keeps only in-frame clonotypes and omits some of them. V and J calls and clone size are those listed in that table; D and trimming were worked out from the DNA. The sample includes approximately 2,300,000 clones, about nine tenths of them seen just once.

The V call is TRBV10-2, the J call TRBJ2-2; a possible D gene is TRBD1 (5 bases). The TCR comes from a man younger than 35 in good health. Some clones in this sample may be carry-over from other donors' samples. The sample consisted of naive CD4+ T cells from PBMCs. The subset here: CD45RA+ positively selected. CDR3 nucleotide sequence: TGCGCCAGCAGTGACGGGCAGGGAATGTCCGGGGAGCTGTTTTTT. It translates to CASSDGQGMSGELFF.